Presented here are 22 T cell receptor beta chains from one specimen sequenced in a study of blood T cell repertoires in COVID-19. Assay: immunoSEQ multiplex PCR; the TCRdb copy retains only in-frame clones and omits some. The table has 350,000 to 400,000 clones, around nine tenths seen once. Sequenced input: peripheral blood. The receptor source for this set is an older woman with COVID-19, enrolled during active disease.

V and J are TRBV4-2 and TRBJ2-1, with 12 bases identical to TRBD1. V dropped 3 bases and J dropped 7; count of bases not matched to a gene: 13. This CDR3 is 18 amino acids long. Germline V gene data show CDR1 as LGHNA and CDR2 as YNFKEQ. The CDR3 nucleotides read TGTGCCAGCAGCCAGCAACCGACGGGGACAGGGGGCTCAAATGAGCAGTTCTTC. Its protein product is CASSQQPTGTGGSNEQFF.

The chain uses TRBV11-2 and TRBJ1-5, with TRBD1 matching over 9 bases. The CDR3 contains 15 residues. V shed 2 bases, J shed 1 base, and the junction held 0 bases outside the gene matches. Per germline, CDR1 SGHAT and CDR2 FQNNGV. The CDR3 sequence is CASSLTGGSNQPQHF. The CDR3 DNA sequence: TGTGCCAGCAGCTTAACAGGGGGCAGCAATCAGCCCCAGCATTTT.

This chain joins TRBV5-4 and TRBJ1-1; D ambiguous. Germline CDR1 SGHNT, CDR2 YYREEE (reference sequence). The length of the CDR3 is 15 residues. The V and J ends lost 1 base and 0 bases respectively, with 10 bases between them. The CDR3 bases are TGTGCCAGCAGCTTGAACAGTCGGATGAACACTGAAGCTTTCTTT. Its protein product is CASSLNSRMNTEAFF.

This sequence joins TRBV18 and TRBJ1-2; 7 bases are shared with TRBD1. Looked up from germline, CDR1 is KGHSH and CDR2 is LQKENI. Unmatched junction bases numbered 6, after V lost 6 bases and J lost 5 bases. The CDR3 length is 13 residues. The CDR3 bases are TGTGCCAGCTCGCTCAGGGGGGTATATGGCTACACCTTC. Translating gives CASSLRGVYGYTF.

This clone was found once. The chain uses TRBV12-3 or TRBV12-4 and TRBJ2-7; D may be TRBD1 (6 bases). The CDR3 length is 13 residues. V was pared by 2 bases and J by 2 bases, with 7 bases between. Written as DNA, the CDR3 is TGTGCCAGCAGTTTAAGGGGGACCTACGAGCAGTACTTC. This gives the protein CASSLRGTYEQYF.

This sequence joins TRBV21-1 and TRBJ1-2. TRBV21-1 is flagged as a pseudogene. This CDR3 has 16 residues. This CDR3 reads CASSKGGRDGLWSYTF. As DNA, the CDR3 is TGTGCCAGCAGCAAAGGGGGCAGGGATGGACTATGGAGCTACACCTTC.

This sequence joins TRBV11-2 and TRBJ2-1, with D unclear. This CDR3 is built from 15 residues. CDR1 is SGHAT and CDR2 is FQNNGV in the germline V gene. Trimming pared 5 bases from V and 0 bases from J, leaving 11 bases between. The DNA of the CDR3 is TGTGCCAGCAGCCGGATCAGGTTCTCCTACAATGAGCAGTTCTTC. Encoded protein: CASSRIRFSYNEQFF.

The genes are TRBV10-3 and TRBJ1-2; no clear D. V was pared by 0 bases and J by 3 bases, with 11 bases between. The length of the CDR3 is 15 residues. In germline, CDR1 is ENHRY, CDR2 SYGVKD. The CDR3 coding sequence is TGTGCCATCAGTGAGTCCGCAGGCAACCACTATGGCTACACCTTC. Its translation is CAISESAGNHYGYTF.

This clone was counted once. V and J are TRBV4-3 and TRBJ1-5; a possible D gene is TRBD1 (5 bases). Trimming took 1 base from V and 6 from J, leaving 16 bases between them. The CDR3 consists of 16 residues. Germline V gene lookup returns CDR1 LGHNA and CDR2 YSLEER. CDR3 DNA sequence: TGCGCCAGCAGCCAAGGGGCAGACCGGGGGATTCAGCCCCAGCATTTT. This codes for CASSQGADRGIQPQHF.

The V call is TRBV6-2 or TRBV6-3, the J call TRBJ2-7, with D possibly TRBD1 on 6 matching bases. Trimming cost V 5 bases and J 8 bases, with 16 bases left between them. The CDR3 contains 13 residues. CDR1 is MNHEY, CDR2 SVGEGT, per germline. The CDR3 bases are TGTGCCAGCAGTGGACAGTTCTCCGCTAAGCAGTACTTC. This codes for CASSGQFSAKQYF.

V and J are TRBV19 and TRBJ1-2; D may be TRBD1 (6 bases). V gave up 10 bases and J gave up 4 bases, with 13 bases separating them. The germline V gene has CDR1 LNHDA and CDR2 SQIVND (reference sequence). The CDR3 runs to 12 residues. Written as DNA, the CDR3 is TGTGCCACCATGGGACAACTCTATGGCTACACCTTC. Translation gives CATMGQLYGYTF. Together with reference TRBV19 and TRBJ1-2, the CDR3 gives the full variable domain: DGGITQSPKYLFRKEGQNVTLSCEQNLNHDAMYWYRQDPGQGLRLIYYSQIVNDFQKGDIAEGYSVSREKKESFPLTVTSAQKNPTAFYLCATMGQLYGYTFGSGTRLTVV.

This chain connects TRBV7-2 to TRBJ2-5; D not resolved. Germline values: CDR1 SGHTA, CDR2 FQGNSA. The CDR3 totals 12 residues. The germline V and J ends were trimmed by 5 bases and 2 bases, with 6 bases remaining between them. CDR3 DNA sequence: TGTGCCAGCAGCCACTTACAAGAGACCCAGTACTTC. Translating gives CASSHLQETQYF.

The chain recombines TRBV3-1 (or the pseudogene TRBV3-2) with TRBJ2-5; 8 nucleotides match TRBD2. The CDR3 totals 17 residues. Germline CDR1 and CDR2: LGHDT and YNNKEL (reference sequence). Trimming at V came to 0 bases and at J to 1 base, leaving 7 bases not matched to a gene. Written as DNA, the CDR3 is TGTGCCAGCAGCCAAGAAGGGGGGCTAGCGGGCCAAGAGACCCAGTACTTC. Protein product: CASSQEGGLAGQETQYF.

V and J are TRBV5-4 and TRBJ1-4; the match to TRBD1 covers 8 bases. The germline V gene has CDR1 SGHNT and CDR2 YYREEE (reference sequence). There are 16 residues in the CDR3. Trimming removed 0 bases from V and 6 bases from J; junction bases left unmatched: 7. The CDR3 here is CASSLGSGTGHEKLFF. DNA for the CDR3: TGTGCCAGCAGCTTGGGTAGTGGGACAGGTCATGAAAAACTGTTTTTT.

The chain employs TRBV11-3 and TRBJ2-5, with 9 bases that match TRBD2. The germline V gene has CDR1 SGHNT and CDR2 YENEEA. The CDR3 totals 17 residues. With 5 bases clipped from V and 1 base from J, the junction kept 11 bases outside the gene matches. Here the CDR3 reads CASSPRGSGGLQETQYF. As DNA, the CDR3 is TGTGCCAGCAGCCCCCGCGGTAGCGGGGGCCTCCAAGAGACCCAGTACTTC.

The chain employs TRBV7-9 and TRBJ2-5; the match to TRBD2 covers 7 bases. The trim removed 6 bases at V and 3 bases at J, leaving 13 bases unmatched. Germline CDR1 is SEHNR and CDR2 is FQNEAQ (reference sequence). The CDR3 contains 16 residues. The CDR3 protein is CASSFPTSVPEETQYF. The CDR3 DNA sequence: TGTGCCAGCAGTTTTCCCACTAGCGTACCCGAAGAGACCCAGTACTTC. The whole variable domain, filled in from reference TRBV7-9 and TRBJ2-5, reads DTGVSQNPRHKITKRGQNVTFRCDPISEHNRLYWYRQTLGQGPEFLTYFQNEAQLEKSRLLSDRFSAERPKGSFSTLEIQRTEQGDSAMYLCASSFPTSVPEETQYFGPGTRLLVL.

Comments on this clone: Relative to the germline gene, one junction end is altered; a read error may explain this. This rearrangement joins TRBV7-9 to TRBJ1-1; 8 bases are shared with TRBD1. Germline assignment: CDR1 SEHNR and CDR2 FQNEAQ (reference sequence). This CDR3 spans 12 amino acids. CDR3 nucleotides: TGTGCCAGCAGAGCGCCGGACAGGGAGCTAGCCTTT. It encodes CASRAPDRELAF.

The chain links TRBV6-2 or TRBV6-3 to TRBJ1-1; a weak D match, TRBD1 (6 bases). This CDR3 comprises 14 residues. Per the germline V gene, CDR1 is MNHEY and CDR2 is SVGEGT. The ends were cut back, 2 bases at V and 5 bases at J, with 12 bases in the middle. As DNA, the CDR3 is TGTGCCAGCAGTTACGCGGGGGCCCGTACTGAAGCTTTCTTT. Its protein is CASSYAGARTEAFF.

In DNA, the CDR3 is TGTGCCAGCAGTTACTCGCCGGTGATAAACTATGGCTACACCTTC. Protein product: CASSYSPVINYGYTF. The V call is TRBV6-2 or TRBV6-3, the J call TRBJ1-2; D unresolved. The CDR3 totals 15 residues. Germline V lookup: CDR1 MNHEY, CDR2 SVGEGT. Trimming pared 0 bases from V and 2 bases from J, leaving 10 bases between.

This rearrangement joins TRBV13 to TRBJ1-3, with D unclear. The V gene lost 1 base and the J gene lost 4 bases, with 5 bases spanning the gap. The CDR3 totals 13 residues. The V gene's germline CDR1 is PRHDT and CDR2 FYEKMQ (reference sequence). CDR3 residues: CASSLDSGNTIYF. CDR3 sequence (DNA): TGTGCCAGCAGCTTAGACAGCGGAAACACCATATATTTT.

This chain uses TRBV6-1 with TRBJ2-2; TRBD2 matches at 12 bases. The germline gives CDR1 MNHNS, CDR2 SASEGT. The CDR3 has 17 residues. With 3 bases clipped from V and 1 base from J, the junction kept 3 bases outside the gene matches. Here the CDR3 reads CASSDMGLAGNTGELFF. The DNA of the CDR3 is TGTGCCAGCAGTGACATGGGACTAGCGGGGAACACCGGGGAGCTGTTTTTT.

The genes are TRBV2 and TRBJ1-1; 8 bases are shared with TRBD1. In germline, CDR1 is SNHLY, CDR2 FYNNEI. The CDR3 spans 13 residues. J was trimmed by 8 bases and V by 11 bases; bases with no gene match: 13. This chain's CDR3 is CAGFVGTGVEAFF. DNA for the CDR3: TGTGCCGGGTTCGTTGGGACAGGCGTCGAAGCTTTCTTT.